This TCR beta chain was documented in a study of T cells in Graves' hyperthyroidism and ophthalmopathy. The study's findings and limits: In the blood, most expanded thyroid clonotypes above 0.001 appeared as well.

Investigators excluded patients with uncontrolled infection, other autoimmune disease, pregnancy or lactation. This clonotype was recorded many times. Its antigen is as yet unknown. Trimming took off 4 bases at V and 1 base at J, with 22 bases between the two ends. Germline loops: CDR1 SEHNR, CDR2 FQNEAQ (reference sequence). CDR3 size: 19 residues. The TCR beta CDR3 regions underwent amplification using RNA transcripts as the source. The HTBI primer set drove a first-round RT-PCR of the TCR CDR3. TCRdb passed the multiplex PCR reads through MiXCR, listing each CDR3 protein once. The table has roughly 600,000 distinct CDR3 sequences, about 15% seen once.

This chain joins TRBV7-9 and TRBJ1-4; D is undetermined. Sequenced: blood. This sequence was found in a woman aged 45-65 years with Graves' ophthalmopathy. CDR3 sequence reads: CASSYLIGRPAVTNEKLFF. In DNA, the CDR3 is TGTGCCAGCAGCTACCTAATTGGGCGTCCAGCTGTAACTAATGAAAAACTGTTTTTT. The full variable domain, its missing parts supplied by reference TRBV7-9 and TRBJ1-4, is DTGVSQNPRHKITKRGQNVTFRCDPISEHNRLYWYRQTLGQGPEFLTYFQNEAQLEKSRLLSDRFSAERPKGSFSTLEIQRTEQGDSAMYLCASSYLIGRPAVTNEKLFFGSGTQLSVL.